Presented here are 5 T cell receptor beta chains from one specimen sequenced in a study of beta chain features in type 1 diabetes. What was sequenced were expressed TCRB transcripts, since all of the isolated RNA had been reverse transcribed. Produced via immunoSEQ multiplex PCR; TCRdb's table is partial and in-frame only. The data show some 150,000 clones, roughly 53% seen once. Material: Tregs from blood. These receptors were taken from a man aged 18 to 29 in good health.

The chain combines TRBV7-2 with TRBJ2-7; 7 nucleotides agree with TRBD2. The CDR3 sequence is 12 residues long. Germline lookup yields CDR1 SGHTA and CDR2 FQGNSA. J gave up 4 bases and V 7 bases, and 4 bases lay outside the gene matches. CDR3 residues: CASNRGGYEQYF. The CDR3 nucleotides read TGTGCCAGCAACCGGGGAGGGTACGAGCAGTACTTC.

The V gene is TRBV7-2, the J gene TRBJ1-2; 9 nucleotides align to TRBD1. The V segment lost 4 bases and the J segment 1 base; nucleotides outside the gene matches: 10. This CDR3 region has 17 residues. The germline CDR1 and CDR2 sequences are SGHTA and FQGNSA. Here the CDR3 DNA reads TGTGCCAGCAGCTCATACCCTCGACAGGGGGTTAACTATGGCTACACCTTC. This gives the protein CASSSYPRQGVNYGYTF.

This clone was observed a few times. The same CDR3 also results from other DNA sequences found in this sample. The chain uses TRBV19 and TRBJ1-6, with TRBD1 matching 9 bases. There are 16 residues in the CDR3. Germline assignment: CDR1 LNHDA and CDR2 SQIVND (reference sequence). J gave up 9 bases and V 5 bases, and 11 bases lay outside the gene matches. The CDR3: CASSPDRGQIGSPLHF. In nucleotides, the CDR3 is TGTGCCAGTAGTCCGGACAGGGGCCAGATCGGTTCACCCCTCCACTTT.

V is TRBV7-8 and J is TRBJ1-5; no clear D gene. Germline assignment: CDR1 SGHVS and CDR2 FQNEAQ. V was cut by 1 base and J by 2 bases, with 6 bases left in between. The CDR3 consists of 14 residues. The CDR3 DNA sequence: TGTGCCAGCAGCTTAGTGGGAGGCAATCAGCCCCAGCATTTT. Amino acids: CASSLVGGNQPQHF.

CDR3 sequence: CASSYSIRDYEQYF. The DNA for the CDR3 is TGTGCCAGCAGTTACTCCATACGGGACTACGAGCAGTACTTC. The V gene is TRBV6-5, the J gene TRBJ2-7; perhaps TRBD2 as D (5 bases). V lost 0 bases, J lost 3 bases, and 9 bases lay in between. This CDR3 has 14 amino acids. Germline CDR1 and CDR2: MNHEY and SVGAGI.